This paragraph covers one T cell receptor (beta chain) sequence. Its antigen remains unknown. Germline CDR1 and CDR2: LGHNA and YNFKEQ. The CDR3 is made up of 15 amino acids. V lost 4 bases to trimming and J lost 0 bases, with 12 bases between them. TCRdb independently ran MiXCR on the 5' RACE reads; one entry per CDR3 protein. The sample carries 600,000 to 800,000 distinct CDR3 sequences, 21% recorded once. This entry belongs to a study of identical twins. Findings of the study overall: The authors noted that invariant MAIT and iNKT cells could partly confound zero-insertion analyses.

This sample was also put to use in a study of T cells expressing NK-cell markers. That work contributes: An anti-gamma-delta TCR antibody restricted sorting to alpha-beta TCR T cells in several experiments.

This TCR was sampled from a woman under 30 in good health. This chain connects TRBV4-2 to TRBJ1-1; tentatively, D is TRBD1 (6 bases). The sequencing input was PBMCs. The CDR3 here is CASSPVGGVNTEAFF. In DNA form, the CDR3 reads TGTGCCAGCAGCCCCGTCGGGGGCGTGAACACTGAAGCTTTCTTT.